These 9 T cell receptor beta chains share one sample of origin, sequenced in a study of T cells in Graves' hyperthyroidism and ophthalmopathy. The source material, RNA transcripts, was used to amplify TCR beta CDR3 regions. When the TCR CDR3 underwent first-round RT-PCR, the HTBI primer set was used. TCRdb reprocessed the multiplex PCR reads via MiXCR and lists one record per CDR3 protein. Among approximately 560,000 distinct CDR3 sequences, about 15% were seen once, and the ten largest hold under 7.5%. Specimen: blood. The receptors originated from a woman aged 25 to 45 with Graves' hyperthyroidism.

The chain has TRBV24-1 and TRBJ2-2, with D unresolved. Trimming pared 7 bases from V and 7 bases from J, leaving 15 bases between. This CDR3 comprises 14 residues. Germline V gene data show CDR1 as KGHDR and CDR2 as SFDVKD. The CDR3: CATSVPHDRGELFF. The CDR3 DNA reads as TGTGCCACCAGCGTGCCGCACGACCGCGGGGAGCTGTTTTTT.

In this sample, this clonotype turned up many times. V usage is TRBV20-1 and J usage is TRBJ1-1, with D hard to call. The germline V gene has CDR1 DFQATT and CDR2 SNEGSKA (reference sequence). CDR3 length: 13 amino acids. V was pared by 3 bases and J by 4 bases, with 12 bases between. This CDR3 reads CSASGRLFTEAFF. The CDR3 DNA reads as TGCAGTGCTAGTGGGAGACTATTCACTGAAGCTTTCTTT.

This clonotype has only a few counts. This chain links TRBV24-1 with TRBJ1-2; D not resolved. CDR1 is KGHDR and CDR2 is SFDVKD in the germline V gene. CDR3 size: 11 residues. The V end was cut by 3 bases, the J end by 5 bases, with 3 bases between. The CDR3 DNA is TGTGCCACCAGTGATGAGTATGGCTACACCTTC. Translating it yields CATSDEYGYTF.

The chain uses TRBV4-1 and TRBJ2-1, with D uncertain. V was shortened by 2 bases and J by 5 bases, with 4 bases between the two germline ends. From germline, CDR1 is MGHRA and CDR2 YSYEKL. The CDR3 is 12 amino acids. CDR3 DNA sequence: TGCGCCAGCAGCCAATCCCACAATGAGCAGTTCTTC. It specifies CASSQSHNEQFF.

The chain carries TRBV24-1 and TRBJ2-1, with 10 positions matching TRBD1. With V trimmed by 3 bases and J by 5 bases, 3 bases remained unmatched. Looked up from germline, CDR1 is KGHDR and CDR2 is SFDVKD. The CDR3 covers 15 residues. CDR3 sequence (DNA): TGTGCCACCAGTGATCCCGGGACAGGGGACAATGAGCAGTTCTTC. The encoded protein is CATSDPGTGDNEQFF.

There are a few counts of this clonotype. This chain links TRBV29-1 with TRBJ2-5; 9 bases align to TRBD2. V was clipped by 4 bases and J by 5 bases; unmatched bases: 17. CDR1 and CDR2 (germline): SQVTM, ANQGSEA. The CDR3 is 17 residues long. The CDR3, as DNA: TGCAGCGTTGGGTCGGAGCGTGAGCGGGAGGAGGGGGAGACCCAGTACTTC. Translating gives CSVGSEREREEGETQYF.

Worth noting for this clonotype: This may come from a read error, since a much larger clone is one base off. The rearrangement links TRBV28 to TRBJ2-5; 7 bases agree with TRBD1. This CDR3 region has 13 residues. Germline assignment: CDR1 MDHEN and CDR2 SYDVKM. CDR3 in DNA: TGTGCCAGCAGTGAAGGGGGCGCAGAGGCCCAGTACTTC. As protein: CASSEGGAEAQYF.

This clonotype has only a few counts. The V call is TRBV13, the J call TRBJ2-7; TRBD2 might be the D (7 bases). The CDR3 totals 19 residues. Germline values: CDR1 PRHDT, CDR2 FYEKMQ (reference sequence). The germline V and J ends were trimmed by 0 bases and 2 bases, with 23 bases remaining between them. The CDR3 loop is CASSLGLSWGGGETYEQYF. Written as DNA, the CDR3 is TGTGCCAGCAGCTTAGGCCTAAGTTGGGGGGGCGGGGAAACCTACGAGCAGTACTTC. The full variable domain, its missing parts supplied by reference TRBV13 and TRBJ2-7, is AAGVIQSPRHLIKEKRETATLKCYPIPRHDTVYWYQQGPGQDPQFLISFYEKMQSDKGSIPDRFSAQQFSDYHSELNMSSLELGDSALYFCASSLGLSWGGGETYEQYFGPGTRLTVT.

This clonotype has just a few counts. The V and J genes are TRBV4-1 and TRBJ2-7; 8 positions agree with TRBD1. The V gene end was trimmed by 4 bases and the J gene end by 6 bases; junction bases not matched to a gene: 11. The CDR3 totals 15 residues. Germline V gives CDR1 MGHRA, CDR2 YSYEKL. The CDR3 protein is CASSPLPQGAGEQYF. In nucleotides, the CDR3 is TGCGCCAGCAGCCCTCTGCCCCAGGGGGCTGGCGAGCAGTACTTC.